Following are 30 T cell receptor beta chains from one sample sequenced in a study of blood T cell repertoires in COVID-19. Only in-frame clones appear in the TCRdb table, and some are missing; sequencing was by immunoSEQ multiplex PCR. The table lists around 100,000 clones, approximately 81% of them singletons. Sequencing input: peripheral blood. These receptors were collected from a man in his forties or fifties with acute or convalescent COVID-19.

Turning to this clone: The sample has other DNA sequences that encode this CDR3 too. The chain carries TRBV7-9 and TRBJ2-3; D may be TRBD1 (6 bases). Germline V gene lookup returns CDR1 SEHNR and CDR2 FQNEAQ (reference sequence). The CDR3 totals 14 residues. The V gene lost 5 bases and the J gene lost 2 bases, with 11 bases spanning the gap. DNA of the CDR3: TGTGCCAGCAGCCCGCGGACAGCCACAGATACGCAGTATTTT. Protein product: CASSPRTATDTQYF.

The CDR3 DNA sequence: TGTGCCTGGAGCAAACAGGGAAACACTGAAGCTTTCTTT. As protein: CAWSKQGNTEAFF. The chain carries TRBV30 and TRBJ1-1, with a possible D match to TRBD1 (6 bases). Trimming cost V 3 bases and J 2 bases, with 10 bases left between them. This CDR3 is 13 amino acids long. Germline assignment: CDR1 GTSNPN and CDR2 SVGIG (reference sequence).

This clone turned up a few times. The chain links TRBV4-2 to TRBJ2-1; 12 bases line up with TRBD2. V was clipped by 0 bases and J by 4 bases; unmatched bases: 10. CDR1 is LGHNA, CDR2 YNFKEQ, per germline. The CDR3 contains 19 residues. The DNA for the CDR3 is TGTGCCAGCAGCCAAGAACTAGCGGGGGGTCCAAGGTCTTACAATGAGCAGTTCTTC. Protein sequence: CASSQELAGGPRSYNEQFF.

CDR3 sequence reads: CASSYRRGETQYF. CDR3 DNA: TGTGCCAGCAGTTACAGAAGAGGGGAGACCCAGTACTTC. V usage is TRBV6-2 or TRBV6-3 and J usage is TRBJ2-5; D might be TRBD2 (5 bases). The CDR3 runs 13 residues. V shed 2 bases and J shed 5 bases, with 9 bases lying between them. Per germline, CDR1 MNHEY and CDR2 SVGEGT.

The chain joins TRBV6-2 or TRBV6-3 to TRBJ1-5; 7 positions match TRBD1. The CDR3 runs 16 residues. V shed 6 bases, J shed 1 base, and the junction held 9 bases outside the gene matches. Per the germline V gene, CDR1 is MNHEY and CDR2 is SVGEGT. CDR3 protein: CASSPQGVGSNQPQHF. The CDR3 bases are TGTGCCAGCAGCCCCCAGGGGGTCGGCAGCAATCAGCCCCAGCATTTT.

The rearrangement links TRBV19 to TRBJ2-2; weak D call: TRBD1 (6 bases). Trimming took off 0 bases at V and 0 bases at J, with 11 bases between the two ends. The CDR3 contains 17 residues. CDR1 is LNHDA, CDR2 SQIVND, per germline (reference sequence). The CDR3, as DNA: TGTGCCAGTAGTATAGAAGGACAGACTGCGAACACCGGGGAGCTGTTTTTT. It codes for CASSIEGQTANTGELFF.

The rearrangement links TRBV28 to TRBJ1-2; TRBD1 is a possible D gene (5 bases). The CDR3 covers 14 residues. Germline V CDR1 and CDR2: MDHEN, SYDVKM. V lost 6 bases and J lost 4, with 15 bases in between. The CDR3 DNA sequence: TGTGCCAGCAGGCCCTACCGGGGGAGCTATGGCTACACCTTC. This gives the protein CASRPYRGSYGYTF.

This chain connects TRBV7-8 to TRBJ2-7; 14 bases agree with TRBD2. CDR1 and CDR2 (germline): SGHVS, FQNEAQ. This CDR3 is 18 amino acids long. The J segment lost 3 bases and the V segment lost 0 bases, leaving 7 bases of the junction unmatched. In DNA form, the CDR3 reads TGTGCCAGCAGCTTAGCAGGACTAGCGGGAGGAATTGGCTACGAGCAGTACTTC. It yields the protein CASSLAGLAGGIGYEQYF.

This clone appeared a few times. CDR3 region: CASTPQGSYNSPLHF. In DNA, the CDR3 is TGTGCCAGCACCCCGCAGGGCTCCTATAATTCACCCCTCCACTTT. The genes are TRBV7-2 and TRBJ1-6; a possible D gene is TRBD1 (5 bases). The germline V gene has CDR1 SGHTA and CDR2 FQGNSA. V was pared by 7 bases and J by 0 bases, with 10 bases between. This CDR3 is 15 amino acids long.

The V and J genes are TRBV12-3 or TRBV12-4 and TRBJ1-3; TRBD1 matches 7 bases. The CDR3 is made up of 13 amino acids. The V segment lost 11 bases and the J segment 7 bases; nucleotides outside the gene matches: 11. The CDR3 bases are TGTGCCGCTAAGACAGGGAGATTTAACACCATATATTTT. It encodes CAAKTGRFNTIYF.

The rearrangement uses TRBV6-2 or TRBV6-3 and TRBJ1-4; 9 bases map to TRBD1. Losses at the gene ends were 4 bases for V and 8 bases for J; bases not matched to a gene: 5. CDR3 length: 14 residues. The germline V gene encodes CDR1 MNHEY and CDR2 SVGEGT. The CDR3 spells CASSSPDRGEKLFF. The CDR3, as DNA: TGTGCCAGCAGTTCCCCGGACAGGGGCGAAAAACTGTTTTTT.

The CDR3 region has the DNA TGTGCCAGTAAAGAGGGAGGTGGAGAGACCCAGTACTTC. Translation: CASKEGGGETQYF. The chain combines TRBV19 with TRBJ2-5; D may be TRBD2 (6 bases). The V end lost 7 bases, the J end lost 4 bases, and 13 bases lay between the germline ends. CDR3 length equals 13 residues. Germline loops: CDR1 LNHDA, CDR2 SQIVND (reference sequence).

This clone showed up many times. V usage is TRBV5-1 and J usage is TRBJ1-4; unclear D gene. This CDR3 comprises 14 residues. CDR1 and CDR2 (germline): SGHRS, YFSETQ. Trimming stripped 0 bases from V and 6 bases from J, with 9 bases between. Written as DNA, the CDR3 is TGCGCCAGCAGCTTGGGGTGGAGGGATGAAAAACTGTTTTTT. This sequence encodes CASSLGWRDEKLFF.

The chain links TRBV30 to TRBJ2-7; the match to TRBD1 covers 7 bases. Germline CDR1 GTSNPN, CDR2 SVGIG (reference sequence). V trimming: 1 base; J trimming: 6 bases; junction bases outside the gene matches: 3. The CDR3 is 12 amino acids. The CDR3 loop reads CAWSAYRGEQYF. The CDR3 DNA reads TGTGCCTGGAGTGCGTACAGGGGCGAGCAGTACTTC.

This clone was observed a single time. V gene TRBV7-3 combines with J gene TRBJ2-2; TRBD2 aligns across 14 bases. CDR1 and CDR2 (germline): SGHTA, FQGTGA. The CDR3 contains 16 residues. The V segment lost 4 bases and the J segment 6 bases; nucleotides outside the gene matches: 4. The CDR3, as DNA: TGTGCCAGCAGCTCCGGACTAGCGGGGGGTCCCGGGGAGCTGTTTTTT. Translation gives CASSSGLAGGPGELFF.

A single count supports this clone. This chain joins TRBV19 and TRBJ2-6, with D hard to call. Trimming took 6 bases from V and 2 from J, leaving 8 bases between them. The CDR3 totals 14 residues. Germline CDR1 and CDR2: LNHDA and SQIVND (reference sequence). CDR3 in amino acids: CASRDWPGANVLTF. The CDR3 DNA reads as TGTGCCAGTAGAGACTGGCCTGGGGCCAACGTCCTGACTTTC. Complete variable domain (other parts from reference TRBV19 and TRBJ2-6): DGGITQSPKYLFRKEGQNVTLSCEQNLNHDAMYWYRQDPGQGLRLIYYSQIVNDFQKGDIAEGYSVSREKKESFPLTVTSAQKNPTAFYLCASRDWPGANVLTFGAGSRLTVL.

The chain carries TRBV5-1 and TRBJ2-7; 8 positions agree with TRBD1. Germline CDR1 reads SGHRS; CDR2 reads YFSETQ. Trimming took 0 bases from V and 8 from J; bases not matched to a gene: 13. The CDR3 is 16 residues long. The CDR3, as DNA: TGCGCCAGCAGCTTGGGGCCACAGGGACAGGTTCAACAGCAGTACTTC. It is translated as CASSLGPQGQVQQQYF.

This chain links TRBV18 with TRBJ2-5; 7 bases map to TRBD1. The V and J ends lost 4 bases and 9 bases, in that order; junction bases with no gene match: 5. This CDR3 has 12 residues. CDR1 and CDR2 (germline): KGHSH, LQKENI. In DNA, the CDR3 is TGTGCCAGCTCACAAGAGGGGGCCGCCCAGTACTTC. The encoded protein is CASSQEGAAQYF.

This sequence joins TRBV6-6 and TRBJ1-1; no clear D. This CDR3 contains 13 residues. V was cut by 10 bases and J by 0 bases, with 12 bases left in between. From germline, CDR1 is MNHNY and CDR2 SVGAGI (reference sequence). The CDR3, as DNA: TGTGCCATTCACCCTCAGGTGAACACTGAAGCTTTCTTT. Amino acids: CAIHPQVNTEAFF.

This rearrangement joins TRBV7-3 to TRBJ2-1; the match to TRBD1 covers 8 bases. Per the germline V gene, CDR1 is SGHTA and CDR2 is FQGTGA. With 0 bases clipped from V and 8 bases from J, the junction kept 0 bases outside the gene matches. CDR3 length: 13 residues. CDR3 nucleotides: TGTGCCAGCAGCTTAACGACAGGGGATGAGCAGTTCTTC. This sequence encodes CASSLTTGDEQFF.

V gene TRBV27 combines with J gene TRBJ1-4, with unresolved D. The CDR3 has 15 residues. Germline V gene lookup returns CDR1 MNHEY and CDR2 SMNVEV (reference sequence). The V end lost 6 bases, the J end lost 4 bases, and 15 bases lay between the germline ends. CDR3 DNA: TGTGCCAGCAGAGCCTTCGAGGCTGGTAATGAAAAACTGTTTTTT. It is translated as CASRAFEAGNEKLFF.

The CDR3 reads CASSLDSYDNEQFF. As DNA, the CDR3 is TGCGCCAGCAGCTTGGACTCGTATGACAATGAGCAGTTCTTC. The chain has TRBV5-1 and TRBJ2-1; no reliable D call. V shed 0 bases and J shed 5 bases, with 9 bases lying between them. The CDR3 loop spans 14 amino acids. Germline CDR1 and CDR2: SGHRS and YFSETQ.

This clone has only one observation. This sequence joins TRBV15 and TRBJ1-2; D might be TRBD1 (6 bases). Germline V gene lookup returns CDR1 LNHNV and CDR2 YYDKDF (reference sequence). CDR3 length: 16 amino acids. V was trimmed by 3 bases and J by 6 bases, leaving 20 bases between them. The CDR3 DNA sequence: TGTGCCACCAGCAGTCCAAAAGACAGGATTAGTCATGGCTACACCTTC. Translated, it gives CATSSPKDRISHGYTF.

The chain combines TRBV19 with TRBJ1-6, with D hard to call. Germline V gene lookup returns CDR1 LNHDA and CDR2 SQIVND (reference sequence). The CDR3 is 13 amino acids. Trimming took 11 bases from V and 2 from J, leaving 10 bases between them. The CDR3, as DNA: TGTGCCTGCCGGGAGGCCTATAATTCACCCCTCCACTTT. Amino acids: CACREAYNSPLHF.

This clone showed up just a few times. This chain joins TRBV14 and TRBJ1-2; possibly TRBD1 for D (5 bases). CDR1 SGHDN and CDR2 FVKESK come from the germline V gene. The ends were cut back, 1 base at V and 1 base at J, with 19 bases in the middle. This CDR3 spans 18 amino acids. The CDR3 loop is CASSQGVGRERLNYGYTF. DNA for the CDR3: TGTGCCAGCAGCCAAGGTGTCGGCAGGGAAAGGCTTAACTATGGCTACACCTTC.

This chain connects TRBV7-3 to TRBJ1-1; D might be TRBD1 (5 bases). The germline V gene has CDR1 SGHTA and CDR2 FQGTGA. The CDR3 sequence is 15 residues long. V was clipped by 7 bases and J by 5 bases, with 20 bases between them. CDR3 region: CASTPMGGVPTEAFF. The CDR3 DNA sequence: TGTGCCAGCACCCCGATGGGGGGGGTTCCGACTGAAGCTTTCTTT.

CDR3 protein: CSVVGVQGASTDTQYF. The CDR3 DNA reads TGCAGCGTTGTAGGGGTACAGGGGGCTAGCACAGATACGCAGTATTTT. V gene TRBV29-1 combines with J gene TRBJ2-3; 9 nucleotides align to TRBD1. J was trimmed by 0 bases and V by 4 bases; bases with no gene match: 8. The CDR3 has 16 amino acids. The germline CDR1 and CDR2 sequences are SQVTM and ANQGSEA.

DNA of the CDR3: TGTGCCAGCAGTGACGGCGGGTTGCTCACAGATACGCAGTATTTT. It yields the protein CASSDGGLLTDTQYF. The rearrangement uses TRBV2 and TRBJ2-3, with a tentative D call TRBD2 (5 bases). CDR3 size: 15 residues. Germline CDR1 and CDR2: SNHLY and FYNNEI. The V end lost 3 bases, the J end lost 2 bases, and 12 bases lay between the germline ends. The full variable domain, in which reference TRBV2 and TRBJ2-3 provide the parts outside the CDR3, is EPEVTQTPSHQVTQMGQEVILRCVPISNHLYFYWYRQILGQKVEFLVSFYNNEISEKSEIFDDQFSVERPDGSNFTLKIRSTKLEDSAMYFCASSDGGLLTDTQYFGPGTRLTVL.

The chain couples TRBV28 to TRBJ2-7; 11 bases match TRBD2. The CDR3 spans 14 residues. CDR1 and CDR2 (germline): MDHEN, SYDVKM. J was trimmed by 6 bases and V by 5 bases; bases with no gene match: 6. The DNA of the CDR3 is TGTGCCAGCAGTCCACCGGGACTAGCGGCCGAGCAGTACTTC. Translation: CASSPPGLAAEQYF.

The chain employs TRBV20-1 and TRBJ2-4, with unresolved D. This CDR3 has 11 amino acids. Per germline, CDR1 DFQATT and CDR2 SNEGSKA (reference sequence). Trimming took off 7 bases at V and 8 bases at J, with 12 bases between the two ends. CDR3 residues: CSVLGAYIQYF. In nucleotides, the CDR3 is TGCAGTGTATTGGGCGCGTACATTCAGTACTTC.